This T cell receptor beta chain was identified during a study of Ad26.COV2.S vaccination and SARS-CoV-2 variants. Study at large: Of the COV1001 trial arms, the Ad26.COV2.S arm included the donor. Study-level points and caveats: Analyses of TCR breadth and depth may have underestimated total T cell responses. Vaccinated individuals (as opposed to placebo recipients) had higher spike-specific TCR breadth.

In regard to this clone: Its antigen remains unknown.

TCRdb keeps only in-frame clones here, not all; method: immunoSEQ multiplex PCR. The table has fewer than 400,000 clones, approximately 80% seen once; the top ten hold 2.1%. Sample treatment: 15 to 20 received Ad26.COV2.S at low or high dose, single or two shots; about five received placebo; per-sample allocation not given. Sampling occurred on day 63 after the first vaccine or placebo injection. Vaccine was an Ad26 vector expressing Wuhan-strain SARS-CoV-2 spike. This CDR3 is built from 16 residues. V lost 2 bases, J lost 5 bases, and 8 bases stayed unmatched. Germline V gives CDR1 SGHTA, CDR2 FQGNSA.

The material was peripheral blood, obtained in a trial of Ad26.COV2.S vaccine versus placebo. The V gene is TRBV7-2, the J gene TRBJ2-3; 9 bases match TRBD2. This sequence originates from a person aged 18-60 years who received the Ad26.COV2.S COVID-19 vaccine or a placebo. DNA of the CDR3: TGTGCCAGCAGCTTACGTGGCGGGGGGGCCGGAGATACGCAGTATTTT. Encoded protein: CASSLRGGGAGDTQYF.